This TCR beta chain is from a study of cytotoxic CD8 clonotypes in ibrutinib-treated CLL. Study-level findings and limits: Lymph node repertoires were not studied, and sampling times were unmatched.

The trim removed 5 bases at V and 5 bases at J, leaving 8 bases unmatched. Germline V lookup: CDR1 SGHVS, CDR2 FQNEAQ. The CDR3 sequence is 15 residues long. Measured with immunoSEQ multiplex PCR; TCRdb has only the in-frame clones, and not every one. The table has roughly 130,000 clones, roughly three quarters seen once. Turning to this clone: Its antigen remains unknown.

The chain carries TRBV7-8 and TRBJ2-1, with TRBD2 matching 8 bases. Sequences were derived from PBMCs, sampled after 12 months of ibrutinib treatment. The sequence derives from a human donor with chronic lymphocytic leukemia. The CDR3 reads CASSPPGSGNNEQFF. DNA for the CDR3: TGTGCCAGCAGCCCCCCGGGTAGCGGGAACAATGAGCAGTTCTTC.